This T cell receptor (beta chain) was found in a study of blood T cell repertoires in COVID-19. In the authors' methods: The assay estimated nucleated cells by amplifying reference gene primers. Some clones are missing from TCRdb's copy, which holds only in-frame ones; the method was immunoSEQ multiplex PCR. The DNA was the basis for D and trimming; V, J and clone size are from that table. The table includes 150,000 to 200,000 clones, 85% to 90% detected once. V was trimmed by 4 bases and J by 6 bases, leaving 15 bases between them. This CDR3 region has 14 residues. The germline V gene encodes CDR1 MNHNY and CDR2 SVGAGI (reference sequence).

The specimen sequenced was peripheral blood. The receptor's source is a person aged 70 to 85 with COVID-19, enrolled during active disease. The rearrangement links TRBV6-6 to TRBJ1-1; D not resolved. This CDR3 reads CASSSRLTSPEAFF. DNA of the CDR3: TGTGCCAGCAGTTCGAGGTTGACCAGTCCTGAAGCTTTCTTT.